This T cell receptor (beta chain) was obtained from a study of blood T cell repertoires in COVID-19. Study information: Both acute and convalescent COVID-19 samples were obtained from the United States, Italy and Spain. Sample material is recorded as cDNA or gDNA derived from T cells, B-cell-depleted T cells, or PBMCs.

The V gene lost 4 bases and the J gene lost 3 bases, with 10 bases spanning the gap. Germline V lookup: CDR1 SEHNR, CDR2 FQNEAQ (reference sequence). CDR3 size: 13 residues. In the original processing: Nucleated cell number was recorded as an estimate derived from reference gene primer amplification. Profiling relied on immunoSEQ multiplex PCR, and the TCRdb table lists in-frame clones only, not all of them. That table is the source of V, J and clone size, and D and trimming were worked out from the DNA. The table lists over 120,000 clones, about 86% of them singletons. The sample consisted of peripheral blood. The source of this sequence is a woman between 50 and 59 years old with active or convalescent COVID-19. This chain links TRBV7-9 with TRBJ2-7; D is possibly TRBD1 (5 bases). CDR3 nucleotide sequence: TGTGCCAGCAGCTCACCGCAGGGCTACGAGCAGTACTTC. Protein: CASSSPQGYEQYF.